The 21 T cell receptor beta chains below all came from one sample that was sequenced in a study of tissue T cells after allogeneic stem cell transplantation. Indicated time point: mouse harvest day 7 after allogeneic transplant. Each mouse received 10^7 T-cell-depleted marrow cells plus 10^6 splenic CD5+ T cells by tail vein. Generated by immunoSEQ multiplex PCR, the TCRdb table keeps only in-frame clones and is missing some. Here the sample spans approximately 6,200 clones, roughly half being singletons. Sequences were obtained from skin. Every receptor here comes from a female BALB/c mouse given C57BL/6 T cells with graft-versus-host disease after an allogeneic hematopoietic cell transplant.

This clone rates as medium-sized. Gene names denote mouse genes. The read ends 1 residue before the CDR3 terminus; that terminus is restored from the germline J gene. Other nucleotide sequences in the sample specify the same CDR3. The rearrangement joins TRBV26 to TRBJ2-5, with D hard to call. V was shortened by 4 bases and J by 3 bases, with 2 bases between the two germline ends. The germline gives CDR1 KGHPV, CDR2 FQNQEV (reference sequence). The CDR3 covers 11 residues. The CDR3 sequence: CASSPQDTQYF. CDR3 bases read: TGTGCCAGCAGTCCTCAAGACACCCAGTAC.

Points on this clone: The genes and germline here are from mouse. The missing CDR3 end, 1 residue past where the read stops, is filled in from the germline J gene. V usage is TRBV5 and J usage is TRBJ2-5; unclear D gene. The CDR3 sequence is 14 residues long. Germline CDR1 and CDR2: LGHNA and YNLKQL (reference sequence). Deletions cut 1 base from V and 3 bases from J, with 8 bases between. CDR3 bases read: TGTGCCAGCAGCCAAGTGGACCCTCAAGACACCCAGTAC. This translates into CASSQVDPQDTQY. The full CDR3 sequence reads CASSQVDPQDTQYF.

This clone was detected only a few times. The gene names here belong to mouse. The read gets to within 1 residue of the CDR3 end, and the germline J gene fills in the rest. Other DNA sequences from this sample encode an identical CDR3 as well. V gene TRBV26 combines with J gene TRBJ1-2; TRBD1 matches at 8 bases. J gave up 2 bases and V 4 bases, and 0 bases lay outside the gene matches. This CDR3 is built from 13 residues. Germline CDR1 and CDR2: KGHPV and FQNQEV (reference sequence). CDR3 DNA, as far as it was read: TGTGCCAGCAGTCGGACAGGGAACTCCGACTACACC. Translation gives CASSRTGNSDYT. The whole CDR3 sequence reads CASSRTGNSDYTF.

A remark on this clone: The genes are named according to mouse. The read comes to an end 1 residue before the CDR3 does, leaving the germline J gene to fill in the end. The chain combines TRBV15 with TRBJ2-5; a weak D match, TRBD2 (6 bases). The CDR3 sequence is 13 residues long. Per the germline V gene, CDR1 is SGHND and CDR2 is FRSKSL. The V gene lost 3 bases and the J gene lost 5 bases, with 9 bases spanning the gap. The CDR3 loop reads CASSFGGRDTQYF. CDR3 DNA (partial): TGTGCCAGCAGTTTTGGGGGACGAGACACCCAGTAC.

By share, this clone ranks as medium-sized. Germline and genes: mouse. With the read ending 1 residue before the CDR3 end, the germline J gene is used to fill in that end. J is TRBJ2-7 and V is TRBV14; 7 bases line up with TRBD1. The CDR3 is made up of 13 amino acids. Germline V gives CDR1 SGHDT, CDR2 FRDEAV. After removal of 5 bases from V and 3 bases from J, the junction contained 5 bases not matched to a gene. The CDR3 reads CASSPGTDYEQYF. The sequenced part of the CDR3 DNA is TGTGCCAGCAGCCCCGGGACAGACTATGAACAGTAC.

As to this clone: Gene labels here are mouse ones. The CDR3 end is not reached by the read, which stops 1 residue before it; the germline J gene fills it in. The chain links TRBV26 to TRBJ2-5; D not resolved. The CDR3 has 10 amino acids. The V end lost 3 bases, the J end lost 6 bases, and 1 base lay between the germline ends. Looked up from germline, CDR1 is KGHPV and CDR2 is FQNQEV (reference sequence). CDR3 DNA, as far as it was read: TGTGCCAGCAGTCTTGACACCCAGTAC. This encodes CASSLDTQY. The complete CDR3 reads CASSLDTQYF.

This clone was counted once. Mouse germline and gene names are used. Read sequence stops 1 residue before the CDR3 end, and the germline J gene provides the missing end. The chain links TRBV1 to TRBJ1-1; D is uncertain. V was pared by 0 bases and J by 1 base, with 3 bases between. This CDR3 contains 13 residues. Germline loops: CDR1 NSQYPW, CDR2 LRSPGD (reference sequence). CDR3 sequence reads: CTCSADRNTEVFF. The sequenced CDR3 bases are TGCACCTGCAGTGCAGATCGAAACACAGAAGTCTTC.

This clone was found a few times. Gene names are the mouse ones. The missing CDR3 end, 1 residue past where the read stops, is filled in from the germline J gene. This chain uses TRBV26 with TRBJ2-2; 7 nucleotides match TRBD1. Germline V gene sequence: CDR1 KGHPV, CDR2 FQNQEV (reference sequence). This CDR3 spans 15 amino acids. J was trimmed by 0 bases and V by 4 bases; bases with no gene match: 2. This CDR3 reads CASSPGTANTGQLYF. The sequenced CDR3 bases are TGTGCCAGCAGTCCCGGGACAGCAAACACCGGGCAGCTCTAC. The whole variable domain, filled in from reference TRBV26 and TRBJ2-2, reads NSKVIQTPRYLVKGQGQKAKMRCIPEKGHPVVFWYQQNKNNEFKFLINFQNQEVLQQIDMTEKRFSAECPSNSPCSLEIQSSEAGDSALYLCASSPGTANTGQLYFGEGSKLTVL.

Notes on this clone: Here the gene names and germline are mouse. The chain's CDR3 is CASSVGTAERLFF. The covered CDR3 bases are TGTGCCAGCAGTGTCGGGACAGCCGAAAGATTATTT. The genes are TRBV26 and TRBJ1-4, with 7 bases aligning to TRBD1. The CDR3 is cut off 1 residue early in the read; its end comes from the germline J gene. V gave up 5 bases and J gave up 7 bases; unmatched junction bases: 4. Germline CDR1 reads KGHPV; CDR2 reads FQNQEV (reference sequence). The CDR3 contains 13 residues.

As concerns this clone: Genes and germline come from the mouse. The CDR3 extends 1 residue past the end of the read, so its final part is completed from the germline J gene. The V call is TRBV23, the J call TRBJ1-2; the table calls TRBD1, which could not be checked here. Germline V gives CDR1 KGHTA, CDR2 FQNQQP. The CDR3 loop spans 14 amino acids. The CDR3 protein is CSSSQLTANSDYTF. CDR3 bases read: TGCTCCAGCAGTCAATTGACAGCAAACTCCGACTACACC.

About this clone itself: All gene names here are mouse names. The CDR3 end is not reached by the read, which stops 1 residue before it; the germline J gene fills it in. V gene TRBV26 combines with J gene TRBJ1-1, with D possibly being TRBD1 (6 bases). Germline V CDR1 and CDR2: KGHPV, FQNQEV (reference sequence). With 6 bases removed from V and 1 base from J, the gap between germline ends came to 9 bases. The CDR3 is made up of 13 amino acids. Incomplete CDR3 DNA: TGTGCCAGCAGCTCACAGGGAAACACAGAAGTCTTC. This sequence encodes CASSSQGNTEVF. The whole CDR3 protein is CASSSQGNTEVFF. The variable domain in full, with the rest retrieved from reference TRBV26 and TRBJ1-1, is NSKVIQTPRYLVKGQGQKAKMRCIPEKGHPVVFWYQQNKNNEFKFLINFQNQEVLQQIDMTEKRFSAECPSNSPCSLEIQSSEAGDSALYLCASSSQGNTEVFFGKGTRLTVV.

As concerns this clone: Gene and germline names: mouse. The DNA ends 1 residue before the CDR3 does, and the rest of the CDR3 is filled in from the germline J gene. This chain links TRBV3 with TRBJ1-4; D is uncertain. CDR3 length equals 14 residues. Germline CDR1 is SNHLY and CDR2 is FYNGKV (reference sequence). The germline V and J ends were trimmed by 5 bases and 1 base, with 8 bases remaining between them. CDR3 bases read: TGTGCCAGCAGCCCGACAAATTCCAACGAAAGATTATTT. Protein sequence: CASSPTNSNERLF. The complete CDR3 sequence is CASSPTNSNERLFF.

On this clone itself: Germline and genes here are mouse. The CDR3 is cut off 1 residue early in the read; its end comes from the germline J gene. The J gene is TRBJ2-2, the V gene TRBV13-1, with 8 bases fitting TRBD1. The CDR3 runs to 14 residues. Looked up from germline, CDR1 is NSHNY and CDR2 is SYGAGN. J gave up 2 bases and V 4 bases, and 1 base lay outside the gene matches. This CDR3 reads CASSQGANTGQLYF. CDR3 DNA, as far as it was read: TGTGCCAGCAGTCAGGGGGCGAACACCGGGCAGCTCTAC.

This clone was detected a few times. Gene names are the mouse ones. Read sequence stops 1 residue before the CDR3 end, and the germline J gene provides the missing end. The chain couples TRBV29 to TRBJ2-5; 7 positions match TRBD2. The germline V gene has CDR1 MSHET and CDR2 SYDVDS. Trimming at V came to 3 bases and at J to 10 bases, leaving 4 bases not matched to a gene. This CDR3 region has 12 residues. This chain's CDR3 is CASSLRTGPQYF. Partial CDR3 DNA: TGTGCTAGCAGTTTGAGGACTGGTCCCCAGTAC.

Notes on this clone: Germline and genes: mouse. From the germline J gene comes the end of the CDR3, since the read stops 1 residue before it. This chain connects TRBV13-3 to TRBJ2-5; D gene uncertain. CDR1 NNHDY and CDR2 SYVADS come from the germline V gene. Trimming left V 3 bases short and J 8 bases short, with 13 bases between. The CDR3 is 13 residues long. CDR3 sequence: CASSGDGLPTQYF. The part of the CDR3 DNA that was read is TGTGCCAGCAGTGGTGACGGGCTTCCCACCCAGTAC.

In the case of this clone: Genes here carry mouse names. The CDR3 end lies 1 residue beyond the end of the read and is filled in from the germline J gene. The chain carries TRBV26 and TRBJ2-3, with TRBD2 as a possible D gene (6 bases). The ends were cut back, 4 bases at V and 3 bases at J, with 11 bases in the middle. Germline values: CDR1 KGHPV, CDR2 FQNQEV (reference sequence). CDR3 length: 14 amino acids. The CDR3 reads CASSPGGWAETLYF. CDR3 DNA (partial): TGTGCCAGCAGTCCGGGGGGTTGGGCAGAAACGCTGTAT.

About this clone itself: Each gene name is a mouse one. Read coverage stops 1 residue before the CDR3 terminus; the germline J gene supplies the remainder. V is TRBV26 and J is TRBJ2-4; tentative D call: TRBD2 (6 bases). The CDR3 runs to 14 residues. The V and J ends lost 4 bases and 0 bases respectively, with 8 bases between them. Germline lookup yields CDR1 KGHPV and CDR2 FQNQEV (reference sequence). CDR3 protein: CASSRGTSQNTLYF. CDR3 bases read: TGTGCCAGCAGTCGGGGGACTAGTCAAAACACCTTGTAC.

To note about this clone: Mouse germline and gene names are used. The read terminates 1 residue ahead of where the CDR3 ends, so the germline J gene completes it. This chain connects TRBV19 to TRBJ2-7; D unclear. With 7 bases removed from V and 0 bases from J, the gap between germline ends came to 8 bases. Germline values: CDR1 FNHDT, CDR2 SITEND (reference sequence). The CDR3 contains 12 residues. The CDR3: CASGHSSYEQYF. The part of the CDR3 DNA that was read is TGTGCCAGCGGGCACAGCTCCTATGAACAGTAC. The whole variable domain, remainder taken from reference TRBV19 and TRBJ2-7, is GGIITQTPKFLIGQEGQKLTLKCQQNFNHDTMYWYRQDSGKGLRLIYYSITENDLQKGDLSEGYDASREKKSSFSLTVTSAQKNEMAVFLCASGHSSYEQYFGPGTRLTVL.

As for this clone: The listed genes are named as in mouse. The read ends 1 residue early relative to the CDR3; the germline J gene fills the gap. The chain recombines TRBV26 with TRBJ1-4, with 11 nucleotides matching TRBD1. This CDR3 comprises 14 residues. V lost 7 bases, J lost 7 bases, and 5 bases stayed unmatched. Germline V gene data show CDR1 as KGHPV and CDR2 as FQNQEV (reference sequence). CDR3 protein: CASNAGTGGERLFF. CDR3 bases read: TGTGCCAGCAACGCCGGGACAGGGGGCGAAAGATTATTT.

This clone showed up just a few times. The germline and genes are mouse ones. The missing CDR3 end, 1 residue past where the read stops, is filled in from the germline J gene. V is TRBV16 and J is TRBJ2-7, with unresolved D. The CDR3 consists of 11 residues. V gave up 3 bases and J gave up 3 bases, with 3 bases separating them. The germline V gene encodes CDR1 SGHSA and CDR2 FRNQAP. CDR3 sequence: CASSLDYEQYF. The CDR3 DNA, read in part, is TGTGCAAGCAGCTTGGACTATGAACAGTAC.

This clone was detected a few times. The genes are named according to mouse. The CDR3 extends 1 residue past the end of the read, so its final part is completed from the germline J gene. J is TRBJ2-2 and V is TRBV26, with no clear D. CDR1 and CDR2 from the germline V gene are KGHPV and FQNQEV (reference sequence). CDR3 length: 11 amino acids. V was cut by 0 bases and J by 7 bases, with 0 bases left in between. CDR3 bases read: TGTGCCAGCAGTCTGTCCGGGCAGCTCTAC. Translation gives CASSLSGQLY. In full, the CDR3 reads CASSLSGQLYF.